The source of this TCR beta chain is a study of cytotoxic CD8 clonotypes in ibrutinib-treated CLL. Notes on the study in general: Higher circulating CD8+ T-cell counts strongly accompanied higher baseline clonality, above age-matched healthy donors. Few clonotypes were public, and these shrank or held steady under treatment.

Library input was around 1.9 micrograms of DNA from cryopreserved PBMCs. A word on this clone: The antigen is undetermined.

Depth targeted 1 in 200,000 to 1 in 1 million T cells, averaging 10x coverage per clonotype. Data came from immunoSEQ multiplex PCR; TCRdb stores just in-frame clones and leaves some out. The data hold about 160,000 clones, with approximately 80% observed a single time. Sequencing was performed on PBMCs, taken after 24 months of ibrutinib treatment. The source is a human donor with chronic lymphocytic leukemia.

The CDR3 DNA follows: TGTGCCAGCAGTGATGGGAGAACGCTAGAGACCCAGTACTTC. Amino acid sequence: CASSDGRTLETQYF. The J gene is TRBJ2-5, the V gene TRBV2; tentatively, D is TRBD2 (5 bases). The CDR3 consists of 14 residues. Trimming left V 3 bases short and J 4 bases short, with 12 bases between. Germline-derived CDR1 and CDR2 are SNHLY and FYNNEI.